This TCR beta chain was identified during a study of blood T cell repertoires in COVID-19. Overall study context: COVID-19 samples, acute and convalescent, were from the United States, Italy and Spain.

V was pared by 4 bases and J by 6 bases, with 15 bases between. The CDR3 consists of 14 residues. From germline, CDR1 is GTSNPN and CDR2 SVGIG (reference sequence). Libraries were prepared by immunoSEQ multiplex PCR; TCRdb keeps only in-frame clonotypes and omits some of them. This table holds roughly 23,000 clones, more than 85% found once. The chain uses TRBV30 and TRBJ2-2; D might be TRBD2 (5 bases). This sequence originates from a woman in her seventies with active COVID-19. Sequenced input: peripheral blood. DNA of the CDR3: TGTGCCTGGACTAGACTAAGAAGGGCCGGGGAGCTGTTTTTT. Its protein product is CAWTRLRRAGELFF.